A selection of T cell receptor beta chains follows, all from one sample in a study of T cell responses to AZD1222 COVID-19 vaccine. TCRdb's copy holds only in-frame clones and misses some; the assay was immunoSEQ multiplex PCR. The table shows approximately 93,000 clones, with roughly 87% occurring only once. The sequencing used peripheral blood, collected 28 days after the second AZD1222 dose. Receptor source: an adult who received the AZD1222 COVID-19 vaccine. Each CDR3 is given with its conserved first and last residue. Fields, in order: clone size, J gene, V gene, D gene, CDR3 DNA, CDR3 protein. A D gene is named only where the DNA matches it firmly. Size tells how often a clone was seen (once, few, many) or the class of an expanded clone, and some rows leave it out.

size: once; J: TRBJ2-4; V: TRBV7-3; D: -; DNA: TGTGCCAGCAGCTCAGGGCTGGGGGGTTCCGGCATTCAGTACTTC; CDR3: CASSSGLGGSGIQYF
size: -; J: TRBJ2-1; V: TRBV11-2; D: -; DNA: TGTGCCAGCAGCCCCAAACACAAGCAGTTCTTC; CDR3: CASSPKHKQFF
size: -; J: TRBJ2-3; V: TRBV27; D: TRBD2; DNA: TGTGCCAGCAGTTTATTTGTCGCGGGAGGATCAGATACGCAGTATTTT; CDR3: CASSLFVAGGSDTQYF
size: -; J: TRBJ1-2; V: TRBV9; D: -; DNA: TGTGCCAGCAGCGACCCTCGGGACACAGTTACTAACTATGGCTACACCTTC; CDR3: CASSDPRDTVTNYGYTF
size: -; J: TRBJ2-5; V: TRBV12-3/TRBV12-4; D: -; DNA: TGTGCCAGCAGCCAACAAGAGACCCAGTACTTC; CDR3: CASSQQETQYF
size: -; J: TRBJ1-5; V: TRBV28; D: TRBD1; DNA: TGTGCCAGCAGGCTGACAGGGACCAATCAGCCCCAGCATTTT; CDR3: CASRLTGTNQPQHF
size: -; J: TRBJ2-2; V: TRBV4-1; D: TRBD2; DNA: TGCGCCAGCAGCACGACCCCCGGGACTATCTCTTGGACCGGGGAGCTGTTTTTT; CDR3: CASSTTPGTISWTGELFF
size: -; J: TRBJ1-5; V: TRBV28; D: -; DNA: TGTGCCAGCAGTCTGCAAAATCAGCCCCAGCATTTT; CDR3: CASSLQNQPQHF
size: once; J: TRBJ2-3; V: TRBV14; D: TRBD2; DNA: TGTGCCAGCAGCCGACAGGGACTAGCGGGCCGCACAGATACGCAGTATTTT; CDR3: CASSRQGLAGRTDTQYF
size: -; J: TRBJ1-1; V: TRBV6-5; D: -; DNA: TGTGCCAGCAGTTACTTACAGGGAAACACTGAAGCTTTCTTT; CDR3: CASSYLQGNTEAFF
size: few; J: TRBJ1-5; V: TRBV7-9; D: TRBD1; DNA: TGTGCCAGCAGCAGGACAGGGGGCCCCCCCAACCAGCCCCAGCATTTT; CDR3: CASSRTGGPPNQPQHF
size: -; J: TRBJ2-2; V: TRBV27; D: -; DNA: TGTGCCAGCAGTCTTGCAGGGTCCGGGGAGCTGTTTTTT; CDR3: CASSLAGSGELFF
size: -; J: TRBJ2-5; V: TRBV28; D: TRBD1; DNA: TGTGCCAGCAGTGTGTCAGGGGGAGAGACCCAGTACTTC; CDR3: CASSVSGGETQYF
size: -; J: TRBJ2-3; V: TRBV7-2; D: -; DNA: TGTGCCAGCAGCTTAGCGTCAGATACGCAGTATTTT; CDR3: CASSLASDTQYF